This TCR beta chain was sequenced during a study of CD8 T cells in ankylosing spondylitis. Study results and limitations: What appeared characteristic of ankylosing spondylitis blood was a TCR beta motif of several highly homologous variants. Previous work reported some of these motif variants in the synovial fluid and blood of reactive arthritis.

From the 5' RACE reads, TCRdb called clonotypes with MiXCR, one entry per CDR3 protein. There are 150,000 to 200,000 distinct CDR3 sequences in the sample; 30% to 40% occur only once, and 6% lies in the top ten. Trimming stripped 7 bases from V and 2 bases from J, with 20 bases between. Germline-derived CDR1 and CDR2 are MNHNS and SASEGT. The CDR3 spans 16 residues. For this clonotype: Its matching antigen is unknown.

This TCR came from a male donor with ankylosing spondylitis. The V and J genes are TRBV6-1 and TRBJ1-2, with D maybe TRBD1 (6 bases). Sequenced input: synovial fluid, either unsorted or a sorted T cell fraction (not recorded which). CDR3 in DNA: TGTGCCAGCACCTTGGACAGTCGCGGTAAAAACTATGGCTACACCTTC. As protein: CASTLDSRGKNYGYTF.